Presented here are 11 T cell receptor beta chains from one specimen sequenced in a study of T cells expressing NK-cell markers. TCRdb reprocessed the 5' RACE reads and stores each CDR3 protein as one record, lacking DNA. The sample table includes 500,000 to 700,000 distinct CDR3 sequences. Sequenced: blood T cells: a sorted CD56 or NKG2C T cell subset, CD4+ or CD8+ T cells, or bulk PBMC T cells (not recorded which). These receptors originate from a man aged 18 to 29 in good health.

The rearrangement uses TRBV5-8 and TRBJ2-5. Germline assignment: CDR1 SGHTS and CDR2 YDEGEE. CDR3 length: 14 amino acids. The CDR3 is CASSLDGVSETQYF.

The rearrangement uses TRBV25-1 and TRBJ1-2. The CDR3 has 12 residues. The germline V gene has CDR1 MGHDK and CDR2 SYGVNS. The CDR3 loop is CASSETQYGYTF.

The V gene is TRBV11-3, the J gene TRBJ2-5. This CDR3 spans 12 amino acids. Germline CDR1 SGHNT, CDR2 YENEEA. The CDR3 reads CASRASQETQYF.

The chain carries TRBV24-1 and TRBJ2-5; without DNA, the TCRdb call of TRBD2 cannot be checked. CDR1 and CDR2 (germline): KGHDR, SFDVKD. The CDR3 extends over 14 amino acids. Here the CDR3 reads CARRLAGGQETQYF.

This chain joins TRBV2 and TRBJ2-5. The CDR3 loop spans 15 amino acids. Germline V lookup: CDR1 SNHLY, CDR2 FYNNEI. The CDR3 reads CASREITYGQETQYF.

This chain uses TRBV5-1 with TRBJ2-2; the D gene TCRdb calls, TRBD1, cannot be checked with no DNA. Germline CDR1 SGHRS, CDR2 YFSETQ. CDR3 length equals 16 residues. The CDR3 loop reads CASSTGQVQQTGELFF. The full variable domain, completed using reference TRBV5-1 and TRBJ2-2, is KAGVTQTPRYLIKTRGQQVTLSCSPISGHRSVSWYQQTPGQGLQFLFEYFSETQRNKGNFPGRFSGRQFSNSRSEMNVSTLELGDSALYLCASSTGQVQQTGELFFGEGSRLTVL.

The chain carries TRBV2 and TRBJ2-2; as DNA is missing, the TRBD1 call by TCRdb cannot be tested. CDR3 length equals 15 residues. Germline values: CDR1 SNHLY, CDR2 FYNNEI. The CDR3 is CASSRDRGRSGELFF. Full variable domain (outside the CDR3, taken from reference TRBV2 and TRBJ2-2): EPEVTQTPSHQVTQMGQEVILRCVPISNHLYFYWYRQILGQKVEFLVSFYNNEISEKSEIFDDQFSVERPDGSNFTLKIRSTKLEDSAMYFCASSRDRGRSGELFFGEGSRLTVL.

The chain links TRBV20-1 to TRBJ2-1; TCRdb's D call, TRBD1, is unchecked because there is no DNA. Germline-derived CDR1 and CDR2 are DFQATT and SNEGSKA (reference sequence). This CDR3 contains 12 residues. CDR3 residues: CGALVTYNEQFF.

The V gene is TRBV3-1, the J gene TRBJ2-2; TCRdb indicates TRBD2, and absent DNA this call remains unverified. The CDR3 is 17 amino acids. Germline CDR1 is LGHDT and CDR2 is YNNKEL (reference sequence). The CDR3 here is CASSPTTGLASAGELFF.

The CDR3 sequence is CSTGGGVGHYEQYF. The rearrangement uses TRBV20-1 and TRBJ2-7; TCRdb reports TRBD1, a call that lacks DNA to check it against. Germline CDR1 is DFQATT and CDR2 is SNEGSKA (reference sequence). The CDR3 runs 14 residues.

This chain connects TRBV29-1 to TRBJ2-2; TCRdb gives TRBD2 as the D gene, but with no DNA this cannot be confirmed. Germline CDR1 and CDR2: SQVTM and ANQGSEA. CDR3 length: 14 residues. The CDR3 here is CSGRTSVNTGELFF.